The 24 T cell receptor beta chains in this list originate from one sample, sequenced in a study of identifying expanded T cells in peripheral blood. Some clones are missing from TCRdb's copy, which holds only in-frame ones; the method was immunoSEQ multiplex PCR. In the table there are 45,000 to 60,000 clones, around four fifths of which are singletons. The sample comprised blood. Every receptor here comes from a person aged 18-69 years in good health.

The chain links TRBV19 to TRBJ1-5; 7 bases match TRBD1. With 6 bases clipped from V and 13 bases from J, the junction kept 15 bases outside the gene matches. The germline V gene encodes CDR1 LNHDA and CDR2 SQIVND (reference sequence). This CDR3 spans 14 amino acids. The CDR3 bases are TGTGCCAGTAGCCCCCAACACGCACAGGGGACTCAGCATTTT. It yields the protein CASSPQHAQGTQHF.

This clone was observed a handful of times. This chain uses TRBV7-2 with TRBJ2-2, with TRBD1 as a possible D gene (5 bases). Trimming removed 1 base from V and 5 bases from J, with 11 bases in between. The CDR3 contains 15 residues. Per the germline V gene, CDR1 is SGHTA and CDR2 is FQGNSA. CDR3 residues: CASSLDDRFTGELFF. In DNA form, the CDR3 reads TGTGCCAGCAGCTTAGATGACAGATTTACCGGGGAGCTGTTTTTT.

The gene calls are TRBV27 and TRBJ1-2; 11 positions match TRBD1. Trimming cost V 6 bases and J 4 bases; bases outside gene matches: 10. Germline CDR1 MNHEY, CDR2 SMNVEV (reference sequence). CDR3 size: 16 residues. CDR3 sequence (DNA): TGTGCCAGCAGATCAGGACAGGGGGCGCGTGGCTATGGCTACACCTTC. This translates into CASRSGQGARGYGYTF.

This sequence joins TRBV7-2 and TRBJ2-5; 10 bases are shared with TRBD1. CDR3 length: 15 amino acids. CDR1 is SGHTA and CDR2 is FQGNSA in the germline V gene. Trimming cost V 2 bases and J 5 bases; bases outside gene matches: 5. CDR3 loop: CASSLSGTGAETQYF. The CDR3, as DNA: TGTGCCAGCAGCTTATCCGGGACAGGGGCCGAGACCCAGTACTTC.

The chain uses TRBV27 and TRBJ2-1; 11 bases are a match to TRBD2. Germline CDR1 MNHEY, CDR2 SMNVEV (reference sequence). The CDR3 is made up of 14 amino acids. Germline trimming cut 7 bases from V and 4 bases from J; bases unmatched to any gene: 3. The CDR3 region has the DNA TGTGCCAGCACCGTAGCGGGGGGGTACAATGAGCAGTTCTTC. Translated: CASTVAGGYNEQFF.

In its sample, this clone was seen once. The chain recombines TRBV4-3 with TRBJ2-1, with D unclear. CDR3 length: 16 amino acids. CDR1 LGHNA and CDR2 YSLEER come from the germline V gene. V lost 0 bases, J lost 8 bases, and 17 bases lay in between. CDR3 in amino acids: CASSQDAGFGIDEQFF. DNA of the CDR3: TGCGCCAGCAGCCAAGATGCTGGATTTGGTATCGATGAGCAGTTCTTC.

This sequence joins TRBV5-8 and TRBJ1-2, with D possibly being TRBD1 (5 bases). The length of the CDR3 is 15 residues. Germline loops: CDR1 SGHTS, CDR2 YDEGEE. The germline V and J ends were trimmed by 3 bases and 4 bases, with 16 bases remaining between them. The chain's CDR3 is CASSWDGETGYGYTF. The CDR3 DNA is TGTGCCAGCAGCTGGGACGGGGAAACGGGCTATGGCTACACCTTC.

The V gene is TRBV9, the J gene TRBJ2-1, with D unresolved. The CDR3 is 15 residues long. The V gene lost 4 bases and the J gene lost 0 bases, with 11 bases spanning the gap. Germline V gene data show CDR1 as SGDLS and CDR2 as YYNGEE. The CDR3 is CASSYDSGSYNEQFF. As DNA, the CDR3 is TGTGCCAGCAGCTACGACTCCGGCTCCTACAATGAGCAGTTCTTC.

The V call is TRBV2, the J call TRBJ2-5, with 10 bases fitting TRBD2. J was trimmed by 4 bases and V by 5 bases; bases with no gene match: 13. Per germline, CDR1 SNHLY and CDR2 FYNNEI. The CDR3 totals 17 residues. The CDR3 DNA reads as TGTGCCAGCAGTCAAGATAGCGGGAGGAGCCGTTCAGAGACCCAGTACTTC. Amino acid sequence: CASSQDSGRSRSETQYF. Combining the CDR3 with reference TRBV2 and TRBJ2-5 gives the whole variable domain EPEVTQTPSHQVTQMGQEVILRCVPISNHLYFYWYRQILGQKVEFLVSFYNNEISEKSEIFDDQFSVERPDGSNFTLKIRSTKLEDSAMYFCASSQDSGRSRSETQYFGPGTRLLVL.

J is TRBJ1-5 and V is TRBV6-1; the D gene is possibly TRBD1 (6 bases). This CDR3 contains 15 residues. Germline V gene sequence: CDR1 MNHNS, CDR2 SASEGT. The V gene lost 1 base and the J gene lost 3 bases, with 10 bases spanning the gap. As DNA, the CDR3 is TGTGCCAGCAGTGAAGTTGGGGGCTACAATCAGCCCCAGCATTTT. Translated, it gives CASSEVGGYNQPQHF.

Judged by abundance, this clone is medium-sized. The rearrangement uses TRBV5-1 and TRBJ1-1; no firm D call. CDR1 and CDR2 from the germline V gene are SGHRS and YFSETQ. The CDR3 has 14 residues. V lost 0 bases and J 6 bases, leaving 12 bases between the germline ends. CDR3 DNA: TGCGCCAGCAGCTTGGATTACAGTCGCCCTGAAGCTTTCTTT. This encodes CASSLDYSRPEAFF.

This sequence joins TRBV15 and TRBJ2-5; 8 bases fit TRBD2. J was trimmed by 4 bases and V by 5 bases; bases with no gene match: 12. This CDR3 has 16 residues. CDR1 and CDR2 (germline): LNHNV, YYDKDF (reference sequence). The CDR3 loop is CATSPIIAGRTETQYF. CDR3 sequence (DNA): TGTGCCACCAGCCCGATAATAGCGGGGCGTACAGAGACCCAGTACTTC.

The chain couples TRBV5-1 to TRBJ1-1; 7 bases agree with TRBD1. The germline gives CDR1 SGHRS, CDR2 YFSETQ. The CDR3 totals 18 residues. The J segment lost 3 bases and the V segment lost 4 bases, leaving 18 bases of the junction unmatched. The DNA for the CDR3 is TGCGCCAGCAGCCTTGGAAAGGGGGCCGGGGTTCGGGACACTGAAGCTTTCTTT. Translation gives CASSLGKGAGVRDTEAFF.

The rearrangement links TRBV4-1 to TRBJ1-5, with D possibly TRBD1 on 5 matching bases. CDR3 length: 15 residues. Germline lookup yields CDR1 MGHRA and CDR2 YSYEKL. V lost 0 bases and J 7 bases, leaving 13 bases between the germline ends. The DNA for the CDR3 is TGCGCCAGCAGCCAAGACGGAGGGGTGGGACAGCCCCAGCATTTT. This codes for CASSQDGGVGQPQHF.

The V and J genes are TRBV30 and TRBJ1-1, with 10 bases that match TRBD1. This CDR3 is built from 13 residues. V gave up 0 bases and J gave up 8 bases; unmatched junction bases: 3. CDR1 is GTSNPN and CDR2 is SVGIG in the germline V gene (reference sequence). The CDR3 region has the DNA TGTGCCTGGAGTGTGGACAGGGGGAAAGAAGCTTTCTTT. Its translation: CAWSVDRGKEAFF.

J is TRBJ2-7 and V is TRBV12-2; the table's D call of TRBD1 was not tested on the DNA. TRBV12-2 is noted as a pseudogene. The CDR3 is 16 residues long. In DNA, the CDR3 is TGTGCAAGTCGCCCAAGGGGGACAGAGAAGGCCTACGAGCAGTACGTC. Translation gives CASRPRGTEKAYEQYV.

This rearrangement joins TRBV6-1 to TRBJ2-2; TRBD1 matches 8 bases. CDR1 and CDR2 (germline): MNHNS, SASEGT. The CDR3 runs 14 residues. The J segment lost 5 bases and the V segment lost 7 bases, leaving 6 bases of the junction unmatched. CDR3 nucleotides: TGTGCCAGCATACAGGGGGTCGGGACCGGGGAGCTGTTTTTT. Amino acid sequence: CASIQGVGTGELFF.

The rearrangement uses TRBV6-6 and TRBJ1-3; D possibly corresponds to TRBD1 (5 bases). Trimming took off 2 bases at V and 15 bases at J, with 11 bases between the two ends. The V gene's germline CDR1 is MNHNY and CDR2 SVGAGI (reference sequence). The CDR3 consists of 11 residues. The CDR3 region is CASSYAGTGYF. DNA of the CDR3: TGTGCCAGCAGTTACGCCGGGACGGGATATTTT.

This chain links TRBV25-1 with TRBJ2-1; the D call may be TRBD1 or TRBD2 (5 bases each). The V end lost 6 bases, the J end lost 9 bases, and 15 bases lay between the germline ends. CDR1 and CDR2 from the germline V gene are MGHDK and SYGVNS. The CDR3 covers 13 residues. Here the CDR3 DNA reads TGTGCCAGCAGGAGAGGGGATGGGGTTGAGCAGTTCTTC. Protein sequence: CASRRGDGVEQFF.

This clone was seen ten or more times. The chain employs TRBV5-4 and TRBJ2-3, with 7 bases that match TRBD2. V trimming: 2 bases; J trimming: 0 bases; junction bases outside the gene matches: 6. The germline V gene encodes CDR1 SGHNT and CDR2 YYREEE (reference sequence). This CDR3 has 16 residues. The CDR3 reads CASSFLSGTSTDTQYF. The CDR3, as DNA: TGTGCCAGCAGCTTCTTGAGCGGGACTAGCACAGATACGCAGTATTTT.

This chain's CDR3 is CASSLYRSYNEQFF. DNA of the CDR3: TGTGCCAGCAGCCTATATAGGTCGTACAATGAGCAGTTCTTC. The chain employs TRBV5-8 and TRBJ2-1, with D hard to call. The CDR3 consists of 14 residues. V gave up 4 bases and J gave up 4 bases, with 12 bases separating them. Germline assignment: CDR1 SGHTS and CDR2 YDEGEE.

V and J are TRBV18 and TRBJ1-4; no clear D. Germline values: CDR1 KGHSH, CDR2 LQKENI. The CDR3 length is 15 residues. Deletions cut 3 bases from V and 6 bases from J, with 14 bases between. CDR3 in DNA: TGTGCCAGCTCACCTGGACGGCCAGAAGATGAAAAACTGTTTTTT. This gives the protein CASSPGRPEDEKLFF. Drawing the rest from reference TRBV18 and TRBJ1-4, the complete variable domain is NAGVMQNPRHLVRRRGQEARLRCSPMKGHSHVYWYRQLPEEGLKFMVYLQKENIIDESGMPKERFSAEFPKEGPSILRIQQVVRGDSAAYFCASSPGRPEDEKLFFGSGTQLSVL.

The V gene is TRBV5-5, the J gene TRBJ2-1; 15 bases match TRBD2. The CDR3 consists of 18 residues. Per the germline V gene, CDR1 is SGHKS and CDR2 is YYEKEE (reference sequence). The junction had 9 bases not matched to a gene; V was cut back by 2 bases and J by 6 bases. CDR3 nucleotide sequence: TGTGCCAGCAGCTTCGGACTAGCGGGAGGGCCTGGGATCAATGAGCAGTTCTTC. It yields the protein CASSFGLAGGPGINEQFF. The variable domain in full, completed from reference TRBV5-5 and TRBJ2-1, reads DAGVTQSPTHLIKTRGQQVTLRCSPISGHKSVSWYQQVLGQGPQFIFQYYEKEERGRGNFPDRFSARQFPNYSSELNVNALLLGDSALYLCASSFGLAGGPGINEQFFGPGTRLTVL.

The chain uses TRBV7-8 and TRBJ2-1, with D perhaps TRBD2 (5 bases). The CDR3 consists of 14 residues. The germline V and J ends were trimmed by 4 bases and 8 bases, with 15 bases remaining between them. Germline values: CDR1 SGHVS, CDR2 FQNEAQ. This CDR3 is CASSSSRSGDEQFF. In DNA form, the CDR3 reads TGTGCCAGCAGCTCCTCGAGGAGCGGAGATGAGCAGTTCTTC.